This TCR beta chain was captured by sequencing in a study of identical twins. Concerning this clonotype itself: Its specificity is unknown.

CDR3 size: 17 residues. V gave up 5 bases and J gave up 2 bases; unmatched junction bases: 4. Germline lookup yields CDR1 KGHSH and CDR2 LQKENI. With template switching, a universal primer site was added, and the cDNA carried unique molecular identifiers. Each CDR3 protein is one row after TCRdb ran MiXCR on the 5' RACE reads. This table has about 530,000 distinct CDR3 sequences, around 24% appearing once. Study-level findings and limits: Excess low generation probability was seen in twin-shared out-of-frame alpha sequences. Analyses of zero insertions could be partly confounded by invariant MAIT and iNKT cells. Conclusions relied on cross-sectional statistical analysis, not following the same donors.

These data are also associated with another study on yellow fever vaccine responses in identical twins.

This clonotype originated in a young woman in good health. J is TRBJ2-6 and V is TRBV18, with TRBD1 identical over 12 bases. Input material: CD4+ T cells sorted from blood. The chain's CDR3 is CASSSGQGAPGANVLTF. Written as DNA, the CDR3 is TGTGCCAGCTCATCGGGACAGGGGGCGCCTGGGGCCAACGTCCTGACTTTC.